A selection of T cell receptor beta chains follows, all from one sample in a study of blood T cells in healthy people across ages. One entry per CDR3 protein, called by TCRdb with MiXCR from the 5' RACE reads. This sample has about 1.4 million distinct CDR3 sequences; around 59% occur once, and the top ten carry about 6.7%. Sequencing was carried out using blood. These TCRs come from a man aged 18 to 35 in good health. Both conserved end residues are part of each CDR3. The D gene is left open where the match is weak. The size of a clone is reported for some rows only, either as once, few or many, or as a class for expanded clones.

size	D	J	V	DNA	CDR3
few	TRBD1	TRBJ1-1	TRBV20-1	TGCAGTGCTAGAGGCGGACAGGGTGGGTTCACTGAAGCTTTCTTT	CSARGGQGGFTEAFF
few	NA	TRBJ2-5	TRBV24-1	TGTGCCACCAGTGATTGGTCAGACTCGGGGACCCAGTACTTC	CATSDWSDSGTQYF
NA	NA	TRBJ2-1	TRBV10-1	TGCGCCAGCAGTGAGTCGTTCGGCGGTTACAATGAGCAGTTCTTC	CASSESFGGYNEQFF
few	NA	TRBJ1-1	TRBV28	TGTGCCAGCAGTTTCCTGCGCCAAACCGACACTGAAGCTTTCTTT	CASSFLRQTDTEAFF
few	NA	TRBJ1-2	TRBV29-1	TGCAGCGTTGTTCCGGGGGAGGGGTATGGCTACACCTTC	CSVVPGEGYGYTF
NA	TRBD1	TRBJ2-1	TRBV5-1	TGCGCCAGCAGCTTAGACTCACAGGGGGCTATAGCCTATACGGACAATGAGCAGTTCTTC	CASSLDSQGAIAYTDNEQFF
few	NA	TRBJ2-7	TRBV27	TGTGCCAGCAGCCCCGCGGGACACTACGAGCAGTACTTC	CASSPAGHYEQYF
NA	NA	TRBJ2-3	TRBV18	TGTGCCAGCTCACCGTCCGAAACAGTCAAAACAGATACGCAGTATTTT	CASSPSETVKTDTQYF
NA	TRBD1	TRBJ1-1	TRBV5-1	TGCGCCAGCCGGGACAGGGGGCCGCTAATGAACACTGAAGCTTTCTTT	CASRDRGPLMNTEAFF
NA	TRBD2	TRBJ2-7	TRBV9	TGTGCCAGCAGCGTAGAAATAGCGGGAGGTACCTACAATGAGCAGTACTTC	CASSVEIAGGTYNEQYF
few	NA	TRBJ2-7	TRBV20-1	TGCAGTGCTAGAGATTATAACATGACCTACGAGCAGTACTTC	CSARDYNMTYEQYF
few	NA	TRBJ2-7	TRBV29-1	TGCAGCGTCCGGTTTGGGTCCGAGCAGTACTTC	CSVRFGSEQYF
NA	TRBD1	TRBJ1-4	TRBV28	TGTGCCAGCAGCCTAGCTGGTGCAGGGGGTAGATTTGCTAATGAAAAACTGTTTTTT	CASSLAGAGGRFANEKLFF
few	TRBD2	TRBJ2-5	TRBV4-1	TGCGCCAGCAGCCAAGGGACTAGCGGATACGGGGAGACCCAGTACTTC	CASSQGTSGYGETQYF
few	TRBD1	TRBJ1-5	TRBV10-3	TGTGCCAGCTCGGACAGGGTCGAGCAGCCCCAGCATTTT	CASSDRVEQPQHF
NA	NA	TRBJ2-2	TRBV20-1	TGCAATGCTAGAGATCGATGGAGGGGGCGAAGAACCGGGGAGCTGTTTTTT	CNARDRWRGRRTGELFF
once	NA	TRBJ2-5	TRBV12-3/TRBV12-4	TGTGCCGGCAGTTTATCCAGACCCGAGACCCAGTACTTC	CAGSLSRPETQYF
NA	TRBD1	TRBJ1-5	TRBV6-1	TGTGCCAGCAATCAATCAGGGGGGATCAATCAGCCCCAGCATTTT	CASNQSGGINQPQHF
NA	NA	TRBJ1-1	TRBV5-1	TGCGCCAGCAGCTCCGGACGGGATGAAGCTTTCTTT	CASSSGRDEAFF
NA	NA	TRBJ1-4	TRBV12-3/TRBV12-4	TGTGCCAGCAGTTTACACGCTCCGGGGGGAGGTCAAGATGAAAAACTGTTTTTT	CASSLHAPGGGQDEKLFF
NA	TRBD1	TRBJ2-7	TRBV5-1	TGCGCCAGCAGCATGGACAGGGGGCTCTACGAGCAGTACTTC	CASSMDRGLYEQYF
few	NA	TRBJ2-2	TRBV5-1	TGCGCCAGCAGCCCAGGCAGGATGAACACCGGGGAGCTGTTTTTT	CASSPGRMNTGELFF
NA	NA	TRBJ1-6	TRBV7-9	TGTGCCAGCGGAAAGAGCTCCTATAATTCACCCCTCCACTTT	CASGKSSYNSPLHF
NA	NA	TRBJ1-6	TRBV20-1	TGCAGTGCTAGAGACAGGGTTGAAGATTCACCCCTCCACTTT	CSARDRVEDSPLHF
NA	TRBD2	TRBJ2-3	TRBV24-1	TGTGCCCCCAGTGACCACCGTAGCGGGGGGGCAGATACGCAGTATTTT	CAPSDHRSGGADTQYF
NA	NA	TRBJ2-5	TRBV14	TGTGCCAGCAGCCAAAACAGGGCGGAGACCCAGTACTTC	CASSQNRAETQYF
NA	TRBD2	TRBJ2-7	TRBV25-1	TGTGCCAGCAGTGGTTCGGGAGGTCACGAGCAGTACTTC	CASSGSGGHEQYF
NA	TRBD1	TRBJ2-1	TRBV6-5	TGTGCCAGCAGTACTGCCGGGACAGGGTCCTACAATGAGCAGTTCTTC	CASSTAGTGSYNEQFF
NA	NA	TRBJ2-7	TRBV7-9	TGTGCCAGCAGCTTAACCATCGACCCCTACGAGCAGTACTTC	CASSLTIDPYEQYF
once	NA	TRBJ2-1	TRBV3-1	TGTGCCAGCAGCCAAGTACCGGTCAATGAGCAGTTCTTC	CASSQVPVNEQFF
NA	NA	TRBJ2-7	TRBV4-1	TGCGCCAGCAGCCTCCCAGGAGGGGGCTCCTACGAGCAGTACTTC	CASSLPGGGSYEQYF
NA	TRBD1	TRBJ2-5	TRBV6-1	TGTGCCAGCAGTGAAGGGACAGGGGCTCTAGAGACCCAGTACTTC	CASSEGTGALETQYF
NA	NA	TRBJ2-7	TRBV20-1	TGCAGTGCTAGAGTGGGTAGCTTGGGCGAGCAGTACTTC	CSARVGSLGEQYF
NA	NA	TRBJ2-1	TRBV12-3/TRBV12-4	TGTGCCAGCAGTCCCTCCAGACAGGCCGGCGAGCAGTTCTTC	CASSPSRQAGEQFF
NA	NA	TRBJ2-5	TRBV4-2	TGTGCCAGCAGCCAAGGGGACGGGGAAGAGACCCAGTACTTC	CASSQGDGEETQYF
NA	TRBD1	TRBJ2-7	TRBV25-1	TGTGCCAGCAGCCGACCGGGACAGGGAATTTCCGAGCAGTACTTC	CASSRPGQGISEQYF
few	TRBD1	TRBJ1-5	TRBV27	TGTGCCAGCAGTATAACAGGGGGCAATCAGCCCCAGCATTTT	CASSITGGNQPQHF
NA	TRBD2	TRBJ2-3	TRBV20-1	TGCAGTGTCACAACCGCTAGCGGGAGGGGTGTGGGCACAGATACGCAGTATTTT	CSVTTASGRGVGTDTQYF
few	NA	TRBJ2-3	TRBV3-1	TGTGCCAGCAGCCTTAGCGGACCCAACACAGATACGCAGTATTTT	CASSLSGPNTDTQYF
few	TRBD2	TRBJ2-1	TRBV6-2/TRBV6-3	TGTGCCAGCAGCCCATTCACTAGCGGGGGAAGGAATGAGCAGTTCTTC	CASSPFTSGGRNEQFF
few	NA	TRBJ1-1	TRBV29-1	TGCAGCGTCAGACGGGGCACTGAAGCTTTCTTT	CSVRRGTEAFF
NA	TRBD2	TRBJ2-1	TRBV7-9	TGTGCCAGCAGCCCGAGAGGACTAGCGGGAAGCGGAGGGGATGAGCAGTTCTTC	CASSPRGLAGSGGDEQFF
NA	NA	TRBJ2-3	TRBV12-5	TGTGCTAGTGGTTTGGTAGCGTCCCTCGTAGATACGCAGTATTTT	CASGLVASLVDTQYF
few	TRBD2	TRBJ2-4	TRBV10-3	TGTGCCATCAGCGTGGGACTAGCGGGAGGAAACATTCAGTACTTC	CAISVGLAGGNIQYF
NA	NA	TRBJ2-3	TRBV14	TGTGCCAGCAGCCTTCTTGTGAACTGGGCGGGGACTAGCACAGATACGCAGTATTTT	CASSLLVNWAGTSTDTQYF
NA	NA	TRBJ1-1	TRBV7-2	TGTGCCAGCAGCCCCCTGGGGGTTTCTGACACTGAAGCTTTCTTT	CASSPLGVSDTEAFF
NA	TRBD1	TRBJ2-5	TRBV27	TGTGCCAGCAGTTTAGAATCGCACAGGGGGCAGGGGCAGTACTTC	CASSLESHRGQGQYF
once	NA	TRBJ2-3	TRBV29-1	TGCAGCGTTGAAAAACTAGGTACGCAGTATTTT	CSVEKLGTQYF
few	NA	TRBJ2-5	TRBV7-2	TGTGCCAGCAGTACGATAAGTAGGGTGCAGGGGCCAGAGACCCAGTACTTC	CASSTISRVQGPETQYF
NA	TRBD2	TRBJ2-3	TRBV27	TGTGCCAGCAGTCCCCCCAGAGCGGGGCAGACAGATACGCAGTATTTT	CASSPPRAGQTDTQYF
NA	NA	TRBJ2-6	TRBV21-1	TGTGCCGGCCACCCTCCCGTGACAGGACCTGGGGCCAACGTCCTGACTTTC	CAGHPPVTGPGANVLTF
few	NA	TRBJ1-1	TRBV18	TGTGCCAGCTCACCGCCGGGGGGCACTGAAGCTTTCTTT	CASSPPGGTEAFF
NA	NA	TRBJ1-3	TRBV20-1	TGCAGTGCTAGAGACCATGGTGGAAACACCATATATTTT	CSARDHGGNTIYF
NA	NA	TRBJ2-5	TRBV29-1	TGCAGCGTTGGGGGGGCCTCACAAGAGACCCAGTACTTC	CSVGGASQETQYF
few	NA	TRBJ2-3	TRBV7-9	TGTGCCAGCAGCGCCAGACAGCAAGATACGCAGTATTTT	CASSARQQDTQYF
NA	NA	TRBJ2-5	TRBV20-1	TGCAGTGCTAGAGATAACAGGGGAGGTCAGACCCAGTACTTC	CSARDNRGGQTQYF
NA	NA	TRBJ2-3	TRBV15	TGTGCCACCAGCAGAGATCCCAGGGACACAGATACGCAGTATTTT	CATSRDPRDTDTQYF